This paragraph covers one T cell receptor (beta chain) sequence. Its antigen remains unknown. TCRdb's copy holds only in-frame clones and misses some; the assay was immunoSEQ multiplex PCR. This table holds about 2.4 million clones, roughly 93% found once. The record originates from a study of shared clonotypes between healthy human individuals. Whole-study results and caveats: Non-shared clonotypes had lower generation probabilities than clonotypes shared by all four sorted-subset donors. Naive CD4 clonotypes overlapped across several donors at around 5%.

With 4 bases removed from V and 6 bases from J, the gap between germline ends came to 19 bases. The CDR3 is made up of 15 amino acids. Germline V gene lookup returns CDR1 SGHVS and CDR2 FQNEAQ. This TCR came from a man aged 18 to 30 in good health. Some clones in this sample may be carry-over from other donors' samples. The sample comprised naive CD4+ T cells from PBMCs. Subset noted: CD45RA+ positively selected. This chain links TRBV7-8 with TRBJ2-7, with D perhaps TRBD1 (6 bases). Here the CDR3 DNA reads TGTGCCAGCAGCTCCCGCGACGGGATAGGGGGCGAGCAGTACTTC. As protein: CASSSRDGIGGEQYF.